This T cell receptor beta chain was retrieved from a study of CD8 T cells in ankylosing spondylitis. Whole-study results and caveats: One TCR beta motif, made up of several highly homologous variants, appeared characteristic of ankylosing spondylitis blood. Reportedly, significant enrichment of disease-linked clones occurred in matched ankylosing spondylitis synovial fluid.

This clonotype appeared many times. Its antigen is undetermined. Quantitative 5'-RACE with molecular barcodes produced the TCR beta libraries. TCRdb itself ran the 5' RACE reads through MiXCR, one entry per CDR3 protein. The sample lists about 220,000 distinct CDR3 sequences; approximately 24% were seen once. V lost 0 bases and J lost 4, with 12 bases in between. CDR3 length: 14 residues. The V gene's germline CDR1 is DFQATT and CDR2 SNEGSKA (reference sequence). V usage is TRBV20-1 and J usage is TRBJ1-1, with a weak D call TRBD1 (6 bases). The source of this sequence is a male donor with ankylosing spondylitis or in good health (not recorded which). What was sequenced was blood, either unsorted or a sorted T cell fraction (not recorded which). CDR3 region: CSAREGGGPTEAFF. The CDR3 nucleotides are TGCAGTGCTAGAGAGGGGGGGGGGCCCACTGAAGCTTTCTTT.